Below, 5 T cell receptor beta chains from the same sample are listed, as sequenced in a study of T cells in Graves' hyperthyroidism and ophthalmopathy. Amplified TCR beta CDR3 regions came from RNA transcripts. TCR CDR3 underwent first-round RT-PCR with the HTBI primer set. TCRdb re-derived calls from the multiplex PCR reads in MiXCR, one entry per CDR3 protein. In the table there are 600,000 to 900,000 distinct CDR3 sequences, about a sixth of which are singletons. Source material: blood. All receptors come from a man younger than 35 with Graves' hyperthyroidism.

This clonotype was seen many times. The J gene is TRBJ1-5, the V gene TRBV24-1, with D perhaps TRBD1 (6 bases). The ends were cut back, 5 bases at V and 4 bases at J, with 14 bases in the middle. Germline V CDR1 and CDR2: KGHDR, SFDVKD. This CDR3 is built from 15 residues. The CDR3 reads CATSAGTSLNQPQHF. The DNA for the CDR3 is TGTGCCACCAGTGCCGGGACAAGCCTTAATCAGCCCCAGCATTTT.

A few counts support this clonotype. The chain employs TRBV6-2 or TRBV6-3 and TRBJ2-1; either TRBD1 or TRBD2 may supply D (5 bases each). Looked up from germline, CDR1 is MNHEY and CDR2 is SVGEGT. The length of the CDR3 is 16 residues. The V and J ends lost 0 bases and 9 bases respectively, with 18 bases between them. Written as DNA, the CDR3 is TGTGCCAGCAGTTACTCGATGGGGACGCTCCTCGGTGAGCAGTTCTTC. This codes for CASSYSMGTLLGEQFF.

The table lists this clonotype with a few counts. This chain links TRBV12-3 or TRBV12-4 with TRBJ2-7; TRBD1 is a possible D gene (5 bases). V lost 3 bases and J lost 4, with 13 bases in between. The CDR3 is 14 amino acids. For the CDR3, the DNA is TGTGCCAGCAGTTTTTTAGGGGCCCGTTACGAGCAGTACTTC. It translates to CASSFLGARYEQYF.

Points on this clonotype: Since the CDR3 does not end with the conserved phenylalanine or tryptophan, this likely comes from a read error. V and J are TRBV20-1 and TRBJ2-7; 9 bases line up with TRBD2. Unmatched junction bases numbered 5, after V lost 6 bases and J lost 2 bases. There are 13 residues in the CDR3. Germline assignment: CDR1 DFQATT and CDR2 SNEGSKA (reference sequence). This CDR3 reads CSATSGPTYEQYL. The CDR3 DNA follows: TGCAGTGCCACTAGCGGGCCTACCTACGAGCAGTACCTC.

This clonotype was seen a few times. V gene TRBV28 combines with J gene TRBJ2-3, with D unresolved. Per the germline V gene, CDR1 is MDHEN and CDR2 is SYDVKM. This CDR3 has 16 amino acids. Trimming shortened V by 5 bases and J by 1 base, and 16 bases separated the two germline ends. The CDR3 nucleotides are TGTGCCAGCAGTCCCCTTTTGGGCGGCCGCACAGATACGCAGTATTTT. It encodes CASSPLLGGRTDTQYF.